The 21 T cell receptor beta chains in this list originate from one sample, sequenced in a study of blood T cells in healthy people across ages. Through a sample-barcoded 5' primer and a J-beta primer mix, a second PCR was run for 7 to 11 cycles. One entry per CDR3 protein results from TCRdb running MiXCR on the 5' RACE reads. The sample lists roughly 1.9 million distinct CDR3 sequences, approximately 39% occurring once. The sequenced sample consisted of blood. The receptors were gathered from a human donor in good health.

This clonotype was counted ten times or more. The chain uses TRBV29-1 and TRBJ1-2; D unclear. CDR3 length: 11 amino acids. CDR1 is SQVTM, CDR2 ANQGSEA, per germline. Between the trimmed V and J ends, which lost 4 bases and 2 bases, there was a span of 5 bases. The CDR3 loop reads CSVGGNYGYTF. The DNA for the CDR3 is TGCAGCGTTGGTGGAAACTATGGCTACACCTTC. Filled out from reference TRBV29-1 and TRBJ1-2, the complete variable domain reads SAVISQKPSRDICQRGTSLTIQCQVDSQVTMMFWYRQQPGQSLTLIATANQGSEATYESGFVIDKFPISRPNLTFSTLTVSNMSPEDSSIYLCSVGGNYGYTFGSGTRLTVV.

J is TRBJ1-2 and V is TRBV4-1, with 12 bases identical to TRBD1. The CDR3 sequence is 17 residues long. Germline CDR1 reads MGHRA; CDR2 reads YSYEKL. V shed 0 bases and J 7 bases; nucleotides not matched to a gene: 9. Here the CDR3 reads CASSQEGTGGAKGGYTF. The CDR3, as DNA: TGCGCCAGCAGCCAAGAAGGGACAGGGGGCGCGAAGGGTGGCTACACCTTC.

The table lists this clonotype with a few counts. The gene calls are TRBV5-1 and TRBJ2-4; 11 bases are shared with TRBD2. CDR3 length: 14 amino acids. V lost 4 bases to trimming and J lost 13 bases; unmatched junction nucleotides: 10. Germline lookup yields CDR1 SGHRS and CDR2 YFSETQ. CDR3 in DNA: TGCGCCAGCAGCCCACGACTAGCGGGGATTATGCAGTACTTC. Residues: CASSPRLAGIMQYF.

This clonotype was seen more than once but under ten times. One junction end disagrees with the germline gene, perhaps due to a read error. The genes are TRBV18 and TRBJ1-1; D is perhaps TRBD1 (6 bases). The germline gives CDR1 KGHSH, CDR2 LQKENI. The CDR3 extends over 14 amino acids. Here the CDR3 DNA reads TGTACCAGCTCACCCTCTACTTGGGGGCTTGAAGCTTTCTTT. Amino acids: CTSSPSTWGLEAFF. The full variable domain, with the rest looked up from reference TRBV18 and TRBJ1-1, is NAGVMQNPRHLVRRRGQEARLRCSPMKGHSHVYWYRQLPEEGLKFMVYLQKENIIDESGMPKERFSAEFPKEGPSILRIQQVVRGDSAAYFCTSSPSTWGLEAFFGQGTRLTVV.

This chain uses TRBV5-1 with TRBJ2-7; D is perhaps TRBD2 (8 bases). Germline loops: CDR1 SGHRS, CDR2 YFSETQ. This CDR3 has 17 residues. The V gene lost 0 bases and the J gene lost 0 bases, with 16 bases spanning the gap. The CDR3 DNA follows: TGCGCCAGCAGCTTGGCTGGGACAGCGGGAGACTCCTACGAGCAGTACTTC. Protein: CASSLAGTAGDSYEQYF.

This clonotype was counted only a few times. This rearrangement joins TRBV4-1 to TRBJ2-3; tentatively, D is TRBD2 (6 bases). V gave up 7 bases and J gave up 5 bases, with 16 bases separating them. Per the germline V gene, CDR1 is MGHRA and CDR2 is YSYEKL. The CDR3 runs 14 residues. CDR3 nucleotides: TGCGCCAGCAAAACGGGAGCTAAGGGAGATACGCAGTATTTT. It encodes CASKTGAKGDTQYF.

The CDR3 DNA reads as TGTGCCAGCACCCCCAGTCGGCCGGAGAGCTCCTACAATGAGCAGTTCTTC. Its protein product is CASTPSRPESSYNEQFF. V usage is TRBV12-3 or TRBV12-4 and J usage is TRBJ2-1; no definite D call. This CDR3 is 17 amino acids long. Deletions cut 7 bases from V and 0 bases from J, with 19 bases between.

The chain is built from TRBV11-2 and TRBJ2-3; D is possibly TRBD1 (7 bases). V gave up 1 base and J gave up 2 bases, with 22 bases separating them. This CDR3 has 19 amino acids. Per the germline V gene, CDR1 is SGHAT and CDR2 is FQNNGV. CDR3 sequence: CASSLGSRWGDSYTDTQYF. The CDR3 DNA is TGTGCCAGCAGCTTAGGTAGTCGGTGGGGGGACAGCTACACAGATACGCAGTATTTT.

The rearrangement joins TRBV12-3 or TRBV12-4 to TRBJ2-1; 12 nucleotides line up with TRBD1. The CDR3 contains 16 residues. With 2 bases clipped from V and 7 bases from J, the junction kept 6 bases outside the gene matches. DNA for the CDR3: TGTGCCAGCAGTTTATTTGGGACAGGGGGCGGGAATGAGCAGTTCTTC. It specifies CASSLFGTGGGNEQFF.

CDR3 DNA sequence: TGTGCCAGCAAGGAGCAAGGGACAGTTAGGGAGCAGTACTTC. Protein product: CASKEQGTVREQYF. This chain connects TRBV6-5 to TRBJ2-5, with 7 bases fitting TRBD1. Germline V gene lookup returns CDR1 MNHEY and CDR2 SVGAGI. This CDR3 is 14 amino acids long. Germline trimming cut 7 bases from V and 11 bases from J; bases unmatched to any gene: 16.

This chain links TRBV7-2 with TRBJ1-2, with D perhaps TRBD1 (6 bases). Germline values: CDR1 SGHTA, CDR2 FQGNSA. The CDR3 loop spans 17 amino acids. Trimming took off 1 base at V and 8 bases at J, with 23 bases between the two ends. The CDR3 protein is CASSLGLVGPGARGYTF. In nucleotides, the CDR3 is TGTGCCAGCAGCTTAGGCTTAGTAGGGCCGGGGGCAAGAGGCTACACCTTC.

This clonotype was recorded once. This chain connects TRBV29-1 to TRBJ1-1, with D possibly being TRBD1 (6 bases). CDR3 size: 14 residues. Germline CDR1 and CDR2: SQVTM and ANQGSEA. The V end lost 7 bases, the J end lost 1 base, and 16 bases lay between the germline ends. CDR3 sequence reads: CSASGGQKNTEAFF. The CDR3 DNA reads as TGCAGCGCGTCCGGTGGACAGAAGAACACTGAAGCTTTCTTT.

This clonotype occurred a few times. This chain joins TRBV7-2 and TRBJ2-5; a weak D match, TRBD1 (7 bases). This CDR3 is built from 15 residues. Trimming shortened V by 1 base and J by 5 bases, and 14 bases separated the two germline ends. Germline V gene lookup returns CDR1 SGHTA and CDR2 FQGNSA. The CDR3 reads CASSLGGAGQETQYF. CDR3 sequence (DNA): TGTGCCAGCAGCTTAGGAGGGGCGGGACAGGAGACCCAGTACTTC.

The genes are TRBV29-1 and TRBJ1-1; D is unresolved. Trimming shortened V by 3 bases and J by 5 bases, and 10 bases separated the two germline ends. The germline V gene has CDR1 SQVTM and CDR2 ANQGSEA. The CDR3 is 12 residues long. In nucleotides, the CDR3 is TGCAGCGTTGACGGGTCCTCAACTGAAGCTTTCTTT. This translates into CSVDGSSTEAFF.

The chain joins TRBV12-5 to TRBJ2-1, with D unresolved. The CDR3 has 15 amino acids. The V gene lost 1 base and the J gene lost 4 bases, with 11 bases spanning the gap. Germline V gene lookup returns CDR1 LGHNT and CDR2 FRNRAP. The CDR3 here is CASGLGAVGYNEQFF. In DNA, the CDR3 is TGTGCTAGTGGTTTGGGCGCGGTGGGTTACAATGAGCAGTTCTTC.

The chain links TRBV12-3 or TRBV12-4 to TRBJ2-3; D not certain. CDR3 size: 15 residues. V was cut by 3 bases and J by 1 base, with 11 bases left in between. The CDR3 is CASSFRVEGTDTQYF. The CDR3 bases are TGTGCCAGCAGTTTTCGCGTCGAAGGCACAGATACGCAGTATTTT.

About this clonotype itself: At one of its ends the junction is not consistent with the germline gene, which may arise from a read error. This sequence joins TRBV9 and TRBJ2-1; possibly TRBD1 for D (6 bases). Germline V CDR1 and CDR2: SGDLS, YYNGEE. The CDR3 has 14 amino acids. The CDR3 reads CTSSSQTGIDEQFF. Here the CDR3 DNA reads TGTACCAGCAGCTCACAAACAGGGATCGATGAGCAGTTCTTC.

The chain couples TRBV20-1 to TRBJ1-5, with a weak D call TRBD1 (5 bases). Trimming left V 3 bases short and J 7 bases short, with 10 bases between. This CDR3 spans 12 amino acids. CDR1 and CDR2 from the germline V gene are DFQATT and SNEGSKA (reference sequence). As DNA, the CDR3 is TGCAGTGCTAGTAGCAGGGTACAGCCCCAGCATTTT. Translation: CSASSRVQPQHF.

This chain uses TRBV5-1 with TRBJ2-5, with 12 nucleotides matching TRBD1. CDR3 length: 16 amino acids. The germline CDR1 and CDR2 sequences are SGHRS and YFSETQ. The V and J ends lost 4 bases and 5 bases, in that order; junction bases with no gene match: 9. DNA for the CDR3: TGCGCCAGCAGCATCGGGACAGGGGGCTCGGGGGAGACCCAGTACTTC. It codes for CASSIGTGGSGETQYF.

The V gene is TRBV4-2, the J gene TRBJ1-4; D is unclear. The germline V gene encodes CDR1 LGHNA and CDR2 YNFKEQ. Trimming cost V 0 bases and J 4 bases, with 12 bases left between them. This CDR3 is built from 16 residues. The CDR3 region is CASSQDIGQSNEKLFF. CDR3 sequence (DNA): TGTGCCAGCAGCCAAGACATCGGGCAGAGTAATGAAAAACTGTTTTTT.

This chain joins TRBV5-5 and TRBJ2-2; D not certain. The V end was cut by 4 bases, the J end by 1 base, with 23 bases between. The CDR3 extends over 19 amino acids. Germline lookup yields CDR1 SGHKS and CDR2 YYEKEE (reference sequence). DNA of the CDR3: TGTGCCAGCAGCGAAAAAGTTAACTCACCAAGGCAGAACACCGGGGAGCTGTTTTTT. Protein product: CASSEKVNSPRQNTGELFF.